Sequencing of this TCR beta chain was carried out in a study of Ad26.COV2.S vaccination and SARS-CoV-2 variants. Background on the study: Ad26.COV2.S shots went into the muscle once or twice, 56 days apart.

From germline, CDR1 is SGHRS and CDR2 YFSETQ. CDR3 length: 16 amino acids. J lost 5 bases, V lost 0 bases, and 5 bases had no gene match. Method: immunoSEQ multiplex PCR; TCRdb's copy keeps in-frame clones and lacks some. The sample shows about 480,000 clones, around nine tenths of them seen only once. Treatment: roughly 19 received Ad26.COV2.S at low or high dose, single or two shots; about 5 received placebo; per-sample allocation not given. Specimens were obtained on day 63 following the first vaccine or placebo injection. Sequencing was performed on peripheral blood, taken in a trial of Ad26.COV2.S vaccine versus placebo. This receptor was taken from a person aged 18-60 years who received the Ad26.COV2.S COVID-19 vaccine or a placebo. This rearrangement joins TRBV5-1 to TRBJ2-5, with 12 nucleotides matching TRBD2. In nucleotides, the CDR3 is TGCGCCAGCAGCTTGGCTAGCGGGAGGGCCAAGGAGACCCAGTACTTC. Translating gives CASSLASGRAKETQYF.